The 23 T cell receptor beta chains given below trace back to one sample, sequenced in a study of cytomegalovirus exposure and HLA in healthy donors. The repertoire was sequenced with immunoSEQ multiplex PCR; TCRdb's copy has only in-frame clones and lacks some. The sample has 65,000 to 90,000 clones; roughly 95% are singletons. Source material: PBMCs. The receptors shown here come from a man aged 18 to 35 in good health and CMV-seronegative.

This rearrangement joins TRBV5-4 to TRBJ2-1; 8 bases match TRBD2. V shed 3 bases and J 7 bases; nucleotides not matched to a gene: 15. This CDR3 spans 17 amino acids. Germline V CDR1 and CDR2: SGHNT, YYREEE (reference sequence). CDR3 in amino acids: CASSSKTGGLVDNEQFF. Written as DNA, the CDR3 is TGTGCCAGCAGCTCAAAAACCGGGGGACTAGTGGATAATGAGCAGTTCTTC.

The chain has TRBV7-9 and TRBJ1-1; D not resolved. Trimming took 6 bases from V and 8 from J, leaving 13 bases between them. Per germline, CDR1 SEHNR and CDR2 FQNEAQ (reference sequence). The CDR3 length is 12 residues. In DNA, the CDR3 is TGTGCCAGCAGGGATACTCCGGAGGAAGCTTTCTTT. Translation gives CASRDTPEEAFF.

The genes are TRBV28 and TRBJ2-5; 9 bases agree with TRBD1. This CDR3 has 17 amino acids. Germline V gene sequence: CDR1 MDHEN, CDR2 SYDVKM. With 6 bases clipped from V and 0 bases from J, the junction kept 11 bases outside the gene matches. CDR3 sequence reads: CASSPGQGKPYQETQYF. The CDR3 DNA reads TGTGCCAGCAGCCCGGGACAGGGAAAACCGTACCAAGAGACCCAGTACTTC.

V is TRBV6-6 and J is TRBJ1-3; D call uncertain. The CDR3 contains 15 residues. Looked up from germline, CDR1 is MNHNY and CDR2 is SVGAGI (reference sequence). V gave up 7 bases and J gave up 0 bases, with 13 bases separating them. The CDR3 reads CASTRSESSGNTIYF. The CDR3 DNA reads TGTGCCAGCACCCGTTCTGAGAGCTCTGGAAACACCATATATTTT.

The CDR3 nucleotides are TGCGCCAGCATGGAAGGGGGAAACTCCTACAATGAGCAGTTCTTC. Translating it yields CASMEGGNSYNEQFF. The V call is TRBV5-1, the J call TRBJ2-1; weak D call: TRBD1 (6 bases). Germline CDR1 is SGHRS and CDR2 is YFSETQ. Trimming took off 6 bases at V and 0 bases at J, with 13 bases between the two ends. The CDR3 totals 15 residues.

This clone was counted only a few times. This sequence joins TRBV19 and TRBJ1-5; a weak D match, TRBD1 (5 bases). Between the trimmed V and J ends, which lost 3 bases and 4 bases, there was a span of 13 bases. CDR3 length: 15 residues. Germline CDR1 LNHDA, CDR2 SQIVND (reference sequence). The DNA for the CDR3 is TGTGCCAGTAGTATCCAGGGCCAGATAAATCAGCCCCAGCATTTT. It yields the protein CASSIQGQINQPQHF.

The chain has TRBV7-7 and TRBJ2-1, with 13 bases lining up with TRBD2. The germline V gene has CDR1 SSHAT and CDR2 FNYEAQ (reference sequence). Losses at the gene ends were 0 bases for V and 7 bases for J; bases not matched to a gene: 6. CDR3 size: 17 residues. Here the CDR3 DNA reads TGTGCCAGCAGCTTAGCGCCGGGACTAGCGGGGCAAAATGAGCAGTTCTTC. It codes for CASSLAPGLAGQNEQFF.

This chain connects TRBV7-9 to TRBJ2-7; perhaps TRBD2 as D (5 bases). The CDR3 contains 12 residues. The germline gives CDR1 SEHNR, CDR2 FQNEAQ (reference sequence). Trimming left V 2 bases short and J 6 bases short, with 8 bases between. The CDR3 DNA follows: TGTGCCAGCAGCTTAATCGAGGGCGAGCAGTACTTC. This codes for CASSLIEGEQYF.

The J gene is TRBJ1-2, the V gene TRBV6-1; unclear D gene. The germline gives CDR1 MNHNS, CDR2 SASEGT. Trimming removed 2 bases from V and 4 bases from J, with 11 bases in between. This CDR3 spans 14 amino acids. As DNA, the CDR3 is TGTGCCAGCAGTGAACGCCCGGGAGGCTATGGCTACACCTTC. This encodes CASSERPGGYGYTF.

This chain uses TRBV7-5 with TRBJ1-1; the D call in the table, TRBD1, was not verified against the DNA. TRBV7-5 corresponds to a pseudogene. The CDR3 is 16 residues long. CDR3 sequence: CARSLESAGQGAEAFF. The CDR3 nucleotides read TGTGCCAGAAGCTTAGAATCGGCAGGACAGGGGGCTGAAGCTTTCTTT.

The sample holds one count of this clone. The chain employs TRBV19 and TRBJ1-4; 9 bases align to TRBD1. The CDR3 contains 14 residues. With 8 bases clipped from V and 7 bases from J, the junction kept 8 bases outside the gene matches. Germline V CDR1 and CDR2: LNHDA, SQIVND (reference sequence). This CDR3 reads CASSNRDRAEKLFF. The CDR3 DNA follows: TGTGCCAGTTCGAACCGGGACAGGGCTGAAAAACTGTTTTTT.

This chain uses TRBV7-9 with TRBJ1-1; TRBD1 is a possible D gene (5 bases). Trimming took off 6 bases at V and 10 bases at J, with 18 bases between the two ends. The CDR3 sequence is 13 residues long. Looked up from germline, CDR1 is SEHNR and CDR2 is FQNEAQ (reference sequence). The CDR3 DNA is TGTGCCAGCAGTTATAGAAGCAGGGCTTCAGCTTTCTTT. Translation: CASSYRSRASAFF.

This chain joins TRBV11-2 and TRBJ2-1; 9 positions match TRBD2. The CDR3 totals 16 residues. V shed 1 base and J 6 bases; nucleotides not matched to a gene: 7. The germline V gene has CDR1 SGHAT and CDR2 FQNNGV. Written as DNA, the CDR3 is TGTGCCAGCAGCTTAGTCTTGTTAGCGGGGGTCAATGAGCAGTTCTTC. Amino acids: CASSLVLLAGVNEQFF.

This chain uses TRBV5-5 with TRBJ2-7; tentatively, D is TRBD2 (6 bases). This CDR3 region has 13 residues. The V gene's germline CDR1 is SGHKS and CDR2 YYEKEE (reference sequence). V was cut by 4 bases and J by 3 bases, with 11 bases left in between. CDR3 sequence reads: CASSPGTLYEQYF. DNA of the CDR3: TGTGCCAGCAGCCCCGGGACTCTCTACGAGCAGTACTTC. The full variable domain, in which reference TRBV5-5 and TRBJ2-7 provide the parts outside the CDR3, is DAGVTQSPTHLIKTRGQQVTLRCSPISGHKSVSWYQQVLGQGPQFIFQYYEKEERGRGNFPDRFSARQFPNYSSELNVNALLLGDSALYLCASSPGTLYEQYFGPGTRLTVT.

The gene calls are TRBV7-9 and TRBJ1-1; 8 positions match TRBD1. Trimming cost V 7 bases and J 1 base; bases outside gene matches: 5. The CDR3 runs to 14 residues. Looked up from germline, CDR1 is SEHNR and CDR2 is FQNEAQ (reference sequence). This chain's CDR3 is CASMSGTGNTEAFF. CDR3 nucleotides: TGTGCCAGCATGTCCGGGACAGGGAACACTGAAGCTTTCTTT.

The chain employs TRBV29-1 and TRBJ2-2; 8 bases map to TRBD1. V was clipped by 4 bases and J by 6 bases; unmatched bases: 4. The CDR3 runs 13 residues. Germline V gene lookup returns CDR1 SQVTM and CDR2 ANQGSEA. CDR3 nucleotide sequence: TGCAGCGTTGGGCGGACAGGGCCCGGGGAGCTGTTTTTT. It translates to CSVGRTGPGELFF.

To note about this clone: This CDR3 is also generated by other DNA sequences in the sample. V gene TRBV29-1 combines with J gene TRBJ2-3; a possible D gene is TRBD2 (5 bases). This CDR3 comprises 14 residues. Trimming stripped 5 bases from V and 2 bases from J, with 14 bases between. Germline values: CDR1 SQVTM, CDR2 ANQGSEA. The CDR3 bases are TGCAGCGTTCGTAGGGCTAGCTTCACAGATACGCAGTATTTT. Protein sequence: CSVRRASFTDTQYF.

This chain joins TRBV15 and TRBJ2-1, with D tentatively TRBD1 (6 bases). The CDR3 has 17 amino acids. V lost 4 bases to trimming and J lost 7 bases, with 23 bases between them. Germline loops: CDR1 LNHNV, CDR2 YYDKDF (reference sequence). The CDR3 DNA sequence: TGTGCCACCAGCATCGCCTATCTGGAAGGGGGAAGGAATGAGCAGTTCTTC. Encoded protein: CATSIAYLEGGRNEQFF.

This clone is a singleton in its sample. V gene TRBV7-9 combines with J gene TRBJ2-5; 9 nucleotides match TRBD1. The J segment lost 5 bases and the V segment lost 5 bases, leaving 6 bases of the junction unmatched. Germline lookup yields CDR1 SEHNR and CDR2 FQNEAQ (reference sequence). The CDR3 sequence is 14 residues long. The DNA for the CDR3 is TGTGCCAGCAGCAGGGACAGGGATAGGGAGACCCAGTACTTC. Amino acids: CASSRDRDRETQYF.

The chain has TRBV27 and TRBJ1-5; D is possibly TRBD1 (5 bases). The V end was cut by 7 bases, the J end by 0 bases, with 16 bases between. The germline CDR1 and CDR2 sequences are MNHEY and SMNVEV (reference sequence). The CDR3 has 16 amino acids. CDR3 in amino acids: CASTPRTPHSNQPQHF. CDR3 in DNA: TGTGCCAGCACTCCCCGGACACCTCATAGCAATCAGCCCCAGCATTTT.

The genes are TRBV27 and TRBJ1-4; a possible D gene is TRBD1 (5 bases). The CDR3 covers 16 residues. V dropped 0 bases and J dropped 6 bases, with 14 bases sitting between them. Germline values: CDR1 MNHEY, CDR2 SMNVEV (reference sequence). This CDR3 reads CASSLSYGGSDEKLFF. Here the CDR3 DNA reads TGTGCCAGCAGTTTATCGTACGGGGGTAGCGATGAAAAACTGTTTTTT.

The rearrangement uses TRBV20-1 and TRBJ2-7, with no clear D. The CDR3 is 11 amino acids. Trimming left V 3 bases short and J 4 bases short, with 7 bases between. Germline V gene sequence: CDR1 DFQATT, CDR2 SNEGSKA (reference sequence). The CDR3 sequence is CSARESYEQYF. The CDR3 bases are TGCAGTGCTAGGGAGTCTTACGAGCAGTACTTC.

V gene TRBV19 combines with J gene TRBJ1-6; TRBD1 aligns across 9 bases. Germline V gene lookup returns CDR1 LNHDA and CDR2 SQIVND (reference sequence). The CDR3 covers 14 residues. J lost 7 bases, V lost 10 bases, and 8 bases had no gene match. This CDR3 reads CATSRDRENSPLHF. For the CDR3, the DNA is TGTGCCACTTCACGGGACAGGGAAAATTCACCCCTCCACTTT.